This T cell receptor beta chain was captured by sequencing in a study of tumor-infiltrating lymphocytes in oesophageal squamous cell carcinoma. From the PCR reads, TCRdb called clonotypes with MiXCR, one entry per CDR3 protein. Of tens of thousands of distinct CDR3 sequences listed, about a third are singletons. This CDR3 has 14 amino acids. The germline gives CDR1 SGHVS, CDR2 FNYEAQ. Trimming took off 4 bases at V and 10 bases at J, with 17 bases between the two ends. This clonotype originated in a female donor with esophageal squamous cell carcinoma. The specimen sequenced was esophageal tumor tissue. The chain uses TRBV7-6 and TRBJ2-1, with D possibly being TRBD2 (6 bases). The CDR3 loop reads CASSYGRGSYEQFF. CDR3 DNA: TGTGCCAGCAGCTACGGGCGGGGTTCCTACGAGCAGTTCTTC.